A single sample gave rise to the 21 T cell receptor beta chains below, sequenced in a study of Graves' ophthalmopathy and Graves' hyperthyroidism. Amplification from RNA transcripts yielded the TCR beta CDR3 regions. HTBI primers were used in a first-round RT-PCR, which preceded a second-round multiplex PCR. TCRdb reprocessed the multiplex PCR reads with MiXCR, giving one entry per CDR3 protein. The sample lists over a million distinct CDR3 sequences; roughly two fifths were seen once. Sequencing input: peripheral blood or thyroid tissue (not recorded which). These receptors were obtained from an adult man with Graves' hyperthyroidism.

The rearrangement uses TRBV7-2 and TRBJ2-6; D may be TRBD1 or TRBD2 (5 bases each). The CDR3 totals 17 residues. The germline V and J ends were trimmed by 11 bases and 3 bases, with 23 bases remaining between them. Per the germline V gene, CDR1 is SGHTA and CDR2 is FQGNSA. The CDR3 region has the DNA TGTGCCGACAGCCCGGGGCCCGGGGCTCTTGGGGCCAACGTCCTGACTTTC. It codes for CADSPGPGALGANVLTF.

In this sample, this clonotype turned up many times. The rearrangement links TRBV10-3 to TRBJ1-2; a possible D gene is TRBD1 (5 bases). The CDR3 runs 14 residues. Germline CDR1 ENHRY, CDR2 SYGVKD. The V and J ends lost 4 bases and 5 bases respectively, with 14 bases between them. The DNA for the CDR3 is TGTGCCATCAGTGCCCGGGACCGCTCGTATGGCTACACCTTC. Residues: CAISARDRSYGYTF.

The genes are TRBV19 and TRBJ2-5, with D unclear. CDR1 and CDR2 (germline): LNHDA, SQIVND (reference sequence). V was cut by 3 bases and J by 0 bases, with 14 bases left in between. This CDR3 is built from 16 residues. The CDR3: CASSINGKVYQETQYF. For the CDR3, the DNA is TGTGCCAGTAGTATTAATGGAAAGGTGTACCAAGAGACCCAGTACTTC. The full variable domain, with the rest looked up from reference TRBV19 and TRBJ2-5, is DGGITQSPKYLFRKEGQNVTLSCEQNLNHDAMYWYRQDPGQGLRLIYYSQIVNDFQKGDIAEGYSVSREKKESFPLTVTSAQKNPTAFYLCASSINGKVYQETQYFGPGTRLLVL.

The sample holds many counts of this clonotype. This chain joins TRBV7-9 and TRBJ2-7; D gene uncertain. The CDR3 is made up of 13 amino acids. Germline V CDR1 and CDR2: SEHNR, FQNEAQ (reference sequence). Trimming stripped 2 bases from V and 4 bases from J, with 9 bases between. The CDR3, as DNA: TGTGCCAGCAGCTTAAGTGGCGATTACGAGCAGTACTTC. Translated, it gives CASSLSGDYEQYF.

The table lists this clonotype with a few counts. The chain is built from TRBV12-3 or TRBV12-4 and TRBJ2-7, with 10 bases lining up with TRBD2. The V and J ends lost 5 bases and 12 bases, in that order; junction bases with no gene match: 13. The CDR3 extends over 14 amino acids. In DNA, the CDR3 is TGTGCCAGCAGTACTAGCGGGAAAGTGGAGACCCGGTACTTC. Its translation: CASSTSGKVETRYF.

There are many counts of this clonotype. The J gene is TRBJ1-5, the V gene TRBV29-1; the match to TRBD1 covers 8 bases. The germline V gene has CDR1 SQVTM and CDR2 ANQGSEA. Unmatched junction bases numbered 7, after V lost 6 bases and J lost 6 bases. This CDR3 spans 13 amino acids. The DNA of the CDR3 is TGCAGCGTCTCACAGGGGGTTCTTCAGCCCCAGCATTTT. This sequence encodes CSVSQGVLQPQHF.

The J gene is TRBJ1-1, the V gene TRBV10-3, with D possibly being TRBD1 (5 bases). This CDR3 comprises 13 residues. Germline assignment: CDR1 ENHRY and CDR2 SYGVKD. V lost 7 bases, J lost 0 bases, and 9 bases lay in between. The CDR3 coding sequence is TGTGCCATCAAAGACAGCCTGAACACTGAAGCTTTCTTT. This encodes CAIKDSLNTEAFF.

This CDR3 is CATSRVIGQGAEQYF. The CDR3 region has the DNA TGTGCCACCAGCAGAGTCATTGGACAGGGGGCCGAGCAGTACTTC. V usage is TRBV15 and J usage is TRBJ2-7, with TRBD1 matching over 11 bases. Germline CDR1 is LNHNV and CDR2 is YYDKDF (reference sequence). Trimming removed 1 base from V and 6 bases from J; junction bases left unmatched: 5. The CDR3 is made up of 15 amino acids.

In its sample, this clonotype was seen many times. This chain's CDR3 is CASSARGRSYEQYF. DNA of the CDR3: TGTGCCAGCAGCGCGCGGGGGCGCTCCTACGAGCAGTACTTC. J is TRBJ2-7 and V is TRBV7-8; D perhaps matches TRBD2 (7 bases). This CDR3 is 14 amino acids long. V was clipped by 5 bases and J by 0 bases, with 11 bases between them. Germline CDR1 reads SGHVS; CDR2 reads FQNEAQ.

This clonotype has a count of ten or more. The J gene is TRBJ1-2, the V gene TRBV9, with 9 bases lining up with TRBD1. The CDR3 is made up of 14 amino acids. The V and J ends lost 2 bases and 7 bases, in that order; junction bases with no gene match: 6. Germline V gene sequence: CDR1 SGDLS, CDR2 YYNGEE. The CDR3 bases are TGTGCCAGCAGCGTGGACACAGGGGGCCGTGGCTACACCTTC. Its translation: CASSVDTGGRGYTF.

A few counts support this clonotype. A much larger clone lies one base from this, so it may be a read error. Here the CDR3 DNA reads TGCAGTGCTAGAGTGGGAACCTACGAGCAGTACTTC. This gives the protein CSARVGTYEQYF. The J gene is TRBJ2-7, the V gene TRBV20-1; D is uncertain. The V and J ends lost 1 base and 2 bases respectively, with 6 bases between them. Germline CDR1 DFQATT, CDR2 SNEGSKA (reference sequence). CDR3 length: 12 amino acids.

This clonotype has only a few counts. V and J are TRBV5-1 and TRBJ1-5; D is undetermined. This CDR3 region has 14 residues. Germline V gene lookup returns CDR1 SGHRS and CDR2 YFSETQ. Trimming cost V 4 bases and J 5 bases, with 13 bases left between them. The CDR3 coding sequence is TGCGCCAGCAGCCCCTCCGGGGATTATCAGCCCCAGCATTTT. Encoded protein: CASSPSGDYQPQHF.

The V call is TRBV24-1, the J call TRBJ1-6; TRBD1 aligns across 9 bases. J lost 8 bases, V lost 11 bases, and 12 bases had no gene match. CDR3 length: 15 residues. The germline V gene encodes CDR1 KGHDR and CDR2 SFDVKD. CDR3 coding DNA: TGTGCCAGCAGAGTTGGGACAGGGATTGATTCACCCCTCCACTTT. Translation gives CASRVGTGIDSPLHF.

Notes on this clonotype: The junction shows a germline mismatch at one end, possibly a read error. The J gene is TRBJ1-6, the V gene TRBV9; maybe TRBD1 (5 bases). Per germline, CDR1 SGDLS and CDR2 YYNGEE. This CDR3 spans 13 amino acids. The CDR3 here is CAGSTRQNSPLHF. CDR3 bases: TGTGCCGGCAGCACGCGACAGAATTCACCCCTCCACTTT.

There are a few counts of this clonotype. The chain employs TRBV10-3 and TRBJ1-6; maybe TRBD1 (5 bases). V was cut by 4 bases and J by 6 bases, with 10 bases left in between. This CDR3 is 14 amino acids long. Germline V CDR1 and CDR2: ENHRY, SYGVKD. The CDR3 DNA sequence: TGTGCCATCAGTGTGGGCAGGGCTAATTCACCCCTCCACTTT. This gives the protein CAISVGRANSPLHF.

The rearrangement links TRBV10-2 to TRBJ1-2; D call uncertain. Trimming took 2 bases from V and 4 from J, leaving 11 bases between them. The CDR3 is 14 amino acids. Germline V CDR1 and CDR2: WSHSY, SAAADI. The CDR3 region is CASSEPASTYGYTF. The CDR3 coding sequence is TGCGCCAGCAGTGAGCCGGCCAGCACCTATGGCTACACCTTC.

There are a few counts of this clonotype. This chain links TRBV6-2 or TRBV6-3 with TRBJ1-5; D ambiguous. From germline, CDR1 is MNHEY and CDR2 SVGEGT. Trimming stripped 6 bases from V and 2 bases from J, with 11 bases between. The CDR3 is 14 residues long. The CDR3 bases are TGTGCCAGCAGGACCGGATTTGGCAATCAGCCCCAGCATTTT. It codes for CASRTGFGNQPQHF.

There are many counts of this clonotype. The chain employs TRBV10-3 and TRBJ1-1; 7 bases line up with TRBD1. Per germline, CDR1 ENHRY and CDR2 SYGVKD. The CDR3 has 14 residues. V lost 4 bases and J lost 1; bases outside the gene matches: 3. CDR3 sequence reads: CAISGQGGNTEAFF. DNA of the CDR3: TGTGCCATCAGTGGGCAGGGGGGGAACACTGAAGCTTTCTTT.

In its sample, this clonotype was seen many times. The chain employs TRBV7-8 and TRBJ1-5, with a tentative D call TRBD1 (5 bases). CDR1 SGHVS and CDR2 FQNEAQ come from the germline V gene. Trimming cost V 2 bases and J 6 bases, with 11 bases left between them. The CDR3 runs to 14 residues. CDR3 protein: CASSLRERGQPQHF. CDR3 DNA: TGTGCCAGCAGCTTACGGGAGAGGGGTCAGCCCCAGCATTTT.

As concerns this clonotype: A read error may account for a junction end that differs from germline. CDR3 nucleotide sequence: TGTGCCAGCAGCCCGATAGCGGGAGGGGCCTACGAGCAGCACTTC. Its protein is CASSPIAGGAYEQHF. V usage is TRBV5-4 and J usage is TRBJ2-5; TRBD2 aligns across 11 bases. The CDR3 contains 15 residues. CDR1 SGHNT and CDR2 YYREEE come from the germline V gene (reference sequence).

The count of this clonotype is one. This chain links TRBV29-1 with TRBJ1-1, with no clear D. V dropped 6 bases and J dropped 2 bases, with 10 bases sitting between them. This CDR3 has 12 residues. Per the germline V gene, CDR1 is SQVTM and CDR2 is ANQGSEA. The CDR3 reads CSVLGLNTEAFF. The CDR3 DNA follows: TGCAGCGTATTAGGACTTAACACTGAAGCTTTCTTT.